These T cell receptor beta chains were read from a single sample in a study of T cell responses to AZD1222 COVID-19 vaccine. Using immunoSEQ multiplex PCR, the repertoire was profiled, and TCRdb retains in-frame clones only, with some absent. The top ten clones hold around 0.97% of a sample with roughly 200,000 clones, over 80% of them seen once. The material sequenced was peripheral blood, taken 28 days after the second dose of the MenACWY control vaccine. The receptors shown here come from an adult who received the MenACWY meningococcal vaccine as a control. Each CDR3 is given with its conserved first and last residue.

v_call	j_call	cdr3_aa
TRBV7-2	TRBJ2-3	CASSRRTSGGFTDTQYF
TRBV6-5	TRBJ2-3	CASRNDRVRTDTQYF
TRBV7-3	TRBJ2-1	CASSLTTYNEQFF
TRBV5-6	TRBJ1-4	CASSLRQTINEKLFF
TRBV12-3/TRBV12-4	TRBJ1-2	CASSLEYRNGYTF
TRBV6-6	TRBJ1-1	CASSLGRTGGAGTEAFF
TRBV30	TRBJ1-4	CAWSVQAPFDEKLFF
TRBV11-2	TRBJ2-7	CASSLFGVARREQYF
TRBV6-5	TRBJ1-1	CASSSQDGTEAFF
TRBV6-1	TRBJ2-1	CASSETGVGGYNEQFF
TRBV30	TRBJ1-2	CAWRDEVNYGYTF
TRBV10-3	TRBJ2-5	CAISDNAVTGETQYF
TRBV6-5	TRBJ1-5	CASRMTDYNQPQHF
TRBV4-1	TRBJ1-1	CASGPGLNTEAFF
TRBV9	TRBJ1-6	CASSVAGTGGSGSPLHF
TRBV7-2	TRBJ2-1	CASSSMRGYHNEQFF
TRBV28	TRBJ1-1	CASHPTRVFSTEAFF
TRBV27	TRBJ1-5	CASRGGTANQPQHF
TRBV11-2	TRBJ1-2	CASSLGIGTGFDGYTF
TRBV11-2	TRBJ2-7	CASSLTKGVGSYEQYF
TRBV9	TRBJ1-6	CASSVGGDNSPLHF
TRBV4-1	TRBJ1-1	CASSQDYRGTEAFF
TRBV5-1	TRBJ2-1	CASSLGQGYNEQFF
TRBV7-2	TRBJ2-1	CASSSFGGQGNNEQFF
TRBV5-4	TRBJ1-1	CASSSDSMAFF
TRBV5-1	TRBJ1-1	CASSHGKNTEAFF
TRBV30	TRBJ2-7	CAWSVLSGRIEQYF
TRBV11-2	TRBJ1-1	CASSLGRDRPHTEAFF
TRBV6-5	TRBJ2-3	CASRRLASTDTQYF
TRBV30	TRBJ2-3	CAWSGLAGGGTDTQYF
TRBV5-6	TRBJ2-5	CASSSRDHQETQYF
TRBV18	TRBJ1-2	CASSPRQVRYGYTF
TRBV19	TRBJ2-2	CASSVSGTNTGELFF
TRBV7-9	TRBJ1-1	CASSLTRDRGGTEAFF
TRBV28	TRBJ1-2	CASSFNSPRNYGYTF
TRBV6-4	TRBJ1-1	CASNPQGMDTEAFF
TRBV15	TRBJ1-5	CATSRDGIRNPQHF
TRBV4-3	TRBJ1-2	CASSTQTGDYGYTF
TRBV4-1	TRBJ2-1	CASSQGQGSNEQFF
TRBV2	TRBJ2-5	CASSEFQGGVQETQYF
TRBV4-1	TRBJ2-5	CASSQDFLAGQETQYF
TRBV7-9	TRBJ2-2	CASSLSPGLAVPPGELFF
TRBV5-1	TRBJ1-4	CASSLTTTNEKLFF
TRBV9	TRBJ1-3	CASSVGGGVHSGNTIYF
TRBV6-4	TRBJ1-5	CASSDRDRNNNQPQHF
TRBV4-1	TRBJ1-6	CASSQGLRYRDNSPLHF
TRBV7-9	TRBJ1-4	CASSPGLNEKLFF
TRBV5-4	TRBJ2-1	CASSLRGGAAYNEQFF
TRBV3-1/TRBV3-2	TRBJ1-1	CASSPSRGAMNTEAFF
TRBV11-2	TRBJ1-3	CASSLQGGGSSGNTIYF
TRBV6-1	TRBJ1-2	CASSEAVRYGYTF
TRBV6-6	TRBJ1-3	CASSALSSGNTIYF
TRBV7-2	TRBJ2-3	CASSLGFPRQGSDTQYF